These T cell receptor beta chains were read from a single sample in a study of T cells after posttransplantation cyclophosphamide. TCRdb's copy holds only in-frame clones and misses some; the assay was immunoSEQ multiplex PCR. The sample was found to contain 10,000 to 13,000 clones, and every one recurs. The specimen was PBMCs, collected after allogeneic stem cell transplant with posttransplant cyclophosphamide. These receptors all come from a female patient aged 40-50 years who received an allogeneic stem cell transplant from a related donor, was CMV-positive, and had no GVHD. Some T cells here may be from the graft donor. The CDR3 runs from the conserved cysteine through the conserved F or W. The D gene is left open where the match is weak. Not every row has a clone size; where given, it reads once, few, many or a size class.

j_call | v_call | clone_size | d_call | cdr3_aa | cdr3_nt
TRBJ1-2 | TRBV20-1 | many | NA | CSATDSYGYTF | TGCAGTGCTACAGACAGCTATGGCTACACCTTC
TRBJ2-1 | TRBV7-6 | many | TRBD2 | CASSQQPSSGSNEQFF | TGTGCCAGCAGCCAACAACCCTCCAGCGGGAGTAACGAGCAGTTCTTC
TRBJ1-6 | TRBV6-5 | many | NA | CASSQGSWDSPLHF | TGTGCCAGCAGCCAGGGGAGTTGGGATTCACCCCTCCACTTT
TRBJ1-6 | TRBV7-9 | few | TRBD1 | CASSFRGFNSPLHF | TGTGCCAGCAGCTTCAGGGGGTTCAATTCACCCCTCCACTTT
TRBJ2-6 | TRBV5-1 | many | TRBD2 | CASSLESGVSGANVLTF | TGCGCCAGCAGCTTGGAAAGCGGGGTTTCTGGGGCCAACGTCCTGACTTTC
TRBJ2-5 | TRBV5-1 | many | TRBD1 | CASSPGTGAGQETQYF | TGCGCCAGCAGTCCCGGGACAGGGGCGGGCCAAGAGACCCAGTACTTC
TRBJ2-1 | TRBV7-2 | many | TRBD2 | CAPGGIYNEQFF | TGTGCCCCGGGAGGTATCTACAATGAGCAGTTCTTC
TRBJ2-1 | TRBV7-3 | many | NA | CASSSDSAGGNEQFF | TGTGCCAGCAGTTCAGACTCCGCCGGGGGCAATGAGCAGTTCTTC
TRBJ1-5 | TRBV5-1 | many | NA | CASSFRCCGNQPQHF | TGCGCCAGCAGTTTTCGGTGTTGTGGCAATCAGCCCCAGCATTTT
TRBJ1-4 | TRBV6-1 | many | NA | CASSEADWAPNEKLFF | TGTGCCAGCAGTGAAGCAGATTGGGCGCCGAATGAAAAACTGTTTTTT
TRBJ2-2 | TRBV11-2 | medium-sized | TRBD2 | CASSPRAGGFGELFF | TGTGCCAGCAGCCCCCGAGCGGGAGGATTCGGGGAGCTGTTTTTT
TRBJ1-4 | TRBV25-1 | many | TRBD1 | CASSESGTGVEKLFF | TGTGCCAGCAGTGAATCCGGGACAGGGGTTGAAAAACTGTTTTTT
TRBJ2-7 | TRBV29-1 | many | TRBD2 | CSCAEAGDYEQYF | TGCAGCTGTGCAGAAGCGGGAGACTACGAGCAGTACTTC
TRBJ2-3 | TRBV18 | many | TRBD2 | CASSPPSAGDTDTQYF | TGTGCCAGCTCACCACCCTCGGCGGGGGACACAGATACGCAGTATTTT
TRBJ1-5 | TRBV11-2 | many | NA | CASSFNRAQPQHF | TGTGCCAGCAGCTTCAACAGAGCCCAGCCCCAGCATTTT
TRBJ2-7 | TRBV5-1 | many | TRBD1 | CASSRPGQVAYEQYF | TGCGCCAGCAGCCGTCCGGGACAGGTGGCCTACGAGCAGTACTTC
TRBJ2-7 | TRBV5-1 | many | TRBD2 | CASSSRGSSYEQYF | TGCGCCAGCAGCTCGCGGGGGAGCTCCTACGAGCAGTACTTC
TRBJ2-1 | TRBV6-5 | many | NA | CASSRTLTEQFF | TGTGCCAGCAGTAGGACTTTGACTGAGCAGTTCTTC
TRBJ2-7 | TRBV13 | many | NA | CASSTPKGNYEQYF | TGTGCCAGCAGCACGCCCAAGGGGAACTACGAGCAGTACTTC
TRBJ2-7 | TRBV5-1 | many | NA | CASSLKWSYEQYF | TGCGCCAGCAGCCTAAAATGGAGTTACGAGCAGTACTTC
TRBJ2-7 | TRBV7-9 | many | NA | CASSKQGWEQYF | TGTGCCAGCAGTAAACAGGGTTGGGAGCAGTACTTC
TRBJ1-5 | TRBV30 | many | NA | CAWSPQVGPQHF | TGTGCCTGGAGTCCCCAGGTGGGGCCCCAGCATTTT
TRBJ2-4 | TRBV10-3 | many | NA | CAISESDSLAKNIQYF | TGTGCCATCAGTGAGTCGGACAGCCTAGCCAAAAACATTCAGTACTTC
TRBJ2-3 | TRBV18 | many | TRBD2 | CASSPKSSGAKADTQYF | TGTGCCAGCTCACCAAAGAGTAGCGGGGCTAAGGCAGATACGCAGTATTTT
TRBJ1-1 | TRBV7-9 | many | NA | CASSSGGVNAEAFF | TGTGCCAGCAGCTCAGGAGGGGTTAACGCTGAAGCTTTCTTT
TRBJ2-5 | TRBV27 | NA | NA | CASSLGRGPREQYF | TGTGCCAGCAGTTTAGGGCGGGGGCCGAGGGAGCAGTACTTC